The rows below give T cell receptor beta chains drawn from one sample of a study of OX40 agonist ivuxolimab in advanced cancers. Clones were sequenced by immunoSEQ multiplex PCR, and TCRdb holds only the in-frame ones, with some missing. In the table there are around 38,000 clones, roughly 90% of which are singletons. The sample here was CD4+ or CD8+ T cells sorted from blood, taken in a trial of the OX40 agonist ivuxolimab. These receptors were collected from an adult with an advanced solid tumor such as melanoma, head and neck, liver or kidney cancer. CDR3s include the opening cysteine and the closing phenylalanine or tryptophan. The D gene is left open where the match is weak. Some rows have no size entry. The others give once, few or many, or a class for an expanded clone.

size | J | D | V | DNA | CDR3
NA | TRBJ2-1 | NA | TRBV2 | TGTGCCAGCAGTGTATACAGGAACAATGAGCAGTTCTTC | CASSVYRNNEQFF
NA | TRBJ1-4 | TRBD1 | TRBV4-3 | TGCGCCAGCAGCCAAGGGACAGGGGATGAAAAACTGTTTTTT | CASSQGTGDEKLFF
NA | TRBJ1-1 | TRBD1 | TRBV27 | TGTGCCAGCAGTTTCAGGGGGCTTACTGAAGCTTTCTTT | CASSFRGLTEAFF
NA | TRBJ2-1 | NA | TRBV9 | TGTGCCAGCAGCGTAGTGAGGGGGGATGAGCAGTTCTTC | CASSVVRGDEQFF
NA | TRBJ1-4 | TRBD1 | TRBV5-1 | TGCGCCAGCACGGACAGGGGCCCGTTATCAACTAATGAAAAACTGTTTTTT | CASTDRGPLSTNEKLFF
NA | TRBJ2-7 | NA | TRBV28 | TGTGCCAGCGGCGACCCCTACGGGACCCCGGAGTACTTC | CASGDPYGTPEYF
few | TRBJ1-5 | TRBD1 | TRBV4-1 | TGCGCCAGCAGCCAGAGGGGGCTAGCAAGTCAGCCCCAGCATTTT | CASSQRGLASQPQHF
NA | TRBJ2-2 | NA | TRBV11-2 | TGTGCCAGCAGCTTAGTCCTTACCCAAACCGGGGAGCTGTTTTTT | CASSLVLTQTGELFF
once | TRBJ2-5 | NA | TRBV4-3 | TGCGCCAGCAGCCAAGATATGACAGGACCGGGGGAGACCCAGTACTTC | CASSQDMTGPGETQYF
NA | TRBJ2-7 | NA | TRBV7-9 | TGTGCCAGCAGCTTTAAGGTCCGGGTATCCCGCTACGAGCAGTACTTC | CASSFKVRVSRYEQYF
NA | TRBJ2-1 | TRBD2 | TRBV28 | TGTGCCAGCAGTTTTAACCCGTTAACCGGGAGGGATGAGCAGTTCTTC | CASSFNPLTGRDEQFF
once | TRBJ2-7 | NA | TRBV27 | TGTGCCAGCAGTTTAATCCCTACCTCCACCCCAAGGGAGCAGTACTTC | CASSLIPTSTPREQYF
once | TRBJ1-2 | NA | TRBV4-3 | TGCGCCAGCAGCCAAGTTTGGGCAGGGAATAGGTATGGCTACACCTTC | CASSQVWAGNRYGYTF
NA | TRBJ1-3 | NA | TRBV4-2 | TGTGCCAGCAGCCAAGATAGAACCGGGACGTACAGCTCTGGAAACACCATATATTTT | CASSQDRTGTYSSGNTIYF
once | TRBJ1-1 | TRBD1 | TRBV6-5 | TGTGCCAGCGCCCAGGGGGCCCCTTTGGCCGCTGAAGCTTTCTTT | CASAQGAPLAAEAFF
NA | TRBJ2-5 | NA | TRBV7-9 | TGTGCCAGCAGCCGGCGGAGGGACAACCAAGAGACCCAGTACTTC | CASSRRRDNQETQYF
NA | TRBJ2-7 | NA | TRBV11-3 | TGTGCCAGCAGCTCAGACCTCTACAGCGAGCAGTACTTC | CASSSDLYSEQYF
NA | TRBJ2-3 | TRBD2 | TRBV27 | TGTGCCAGCAGTTTGTGGGCGGGAGGGCCGGGATTGGATACGCAGTATTTT | CASSLWAGGPGLDTQYF
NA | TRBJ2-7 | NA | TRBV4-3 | TGCGCCAGCAGCCAAGGGGGGACCTCCTACGAGCAGTACTTC | CASSQGGTSYEQYF